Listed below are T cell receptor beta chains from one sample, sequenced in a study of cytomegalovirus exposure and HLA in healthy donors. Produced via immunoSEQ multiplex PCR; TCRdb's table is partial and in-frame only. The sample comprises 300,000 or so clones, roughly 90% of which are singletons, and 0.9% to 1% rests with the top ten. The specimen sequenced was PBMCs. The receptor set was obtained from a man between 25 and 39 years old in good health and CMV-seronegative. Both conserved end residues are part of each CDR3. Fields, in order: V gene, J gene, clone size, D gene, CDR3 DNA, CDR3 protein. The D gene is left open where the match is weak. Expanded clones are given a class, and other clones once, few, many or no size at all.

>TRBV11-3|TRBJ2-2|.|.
TGTGCCAGCAGTCCCAGGGGAAGGAACACCGGGGAGCTGTTTTTT
CASSPRGRNTGELFF
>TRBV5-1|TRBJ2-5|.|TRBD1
TGCGCCAGCAGCAAGGACAGGGTTGAGACCCAGTACTTC
CASSKDRVETQYF
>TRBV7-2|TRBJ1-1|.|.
TGTGCCAGCAGCAGACAGTTGAACACTGAAGCTTTCTTT
CASSRQLNTEAFF
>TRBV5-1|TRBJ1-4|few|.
TGCGCCAGCCGGACAGCAACTAATGAAAAACTGTTTTTT
CASRTATNEKLFF
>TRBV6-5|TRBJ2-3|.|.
TGTGCCAGCTCGAACCAGGGTCGGGGCACAGATACGCAGTATTTT
CASSNQGRGTDTQYF
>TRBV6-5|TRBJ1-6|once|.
TGTGCCAGCAGTTACTACGACAGTACTAATTCACCCCTCCACTTT
CASSYYDSTNSPLHF
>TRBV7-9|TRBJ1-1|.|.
TGTGCCAGCAGCTCAGAAAGAGGGCAGTGGGTGATTGAAGCTTTCTTT
CASSSERGQWVIEAFF
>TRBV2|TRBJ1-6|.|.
TGTGCCAGCAGGGCTACCTACCGGGATTCCCCCCTCCACTTT
CASRATYRDSPLHF
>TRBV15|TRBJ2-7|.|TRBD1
TGTGCCACCAGCCGAGACAGGGTCTCCTACGAGCAGTACTTC
CATSRDRVSYEQYF
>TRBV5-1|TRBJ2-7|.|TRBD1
TGCGCCAGCAGGTCCTCCAGGGGGCAGTACGAGCAGTACTTC
CASRSSRGQYEQYF
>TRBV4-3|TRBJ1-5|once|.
TGCGCCAGCAGCCAAGTGACAGGCTATCAGCCCCAGCATTTT
CASSQVTGYQPQHF
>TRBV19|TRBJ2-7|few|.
TGTGCCAGTAGTATAGATCGACAGATGGGCTACGAGCAGTACTTC
CASSIDRQMGYEQYF
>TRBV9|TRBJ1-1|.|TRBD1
TGTGCCAGCAGCGAGGGGACAGGCAACACTGAAGCTTTCTTT
CASSEGTGNTEAFF
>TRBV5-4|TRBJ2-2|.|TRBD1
TGTGCCAGCAGCCCCAGGGGGCGACTCGACACCGGGGAGCTGTTTTTT
CASSPRGRLDTGELFF
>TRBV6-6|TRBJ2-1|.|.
TGTGCCAGCAGAGACCTAGGGGGTCGGCTTTACAATGAGCAGTTCTTC
CASRDLGGRLYNEQFF
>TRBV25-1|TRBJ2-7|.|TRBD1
TGTGCCAGCAGTGGTCGACAGGGGGCGGCCGAGCAGTACTTC
CASSGRQGAAEQYF
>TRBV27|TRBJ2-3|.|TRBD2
TGTGCCAGCTCCGCCGGCGCTAGCGGACCCCGCACAGATACGCAGTATTTT
CASSAGASGPRTDTQYF
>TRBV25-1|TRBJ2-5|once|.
TGTGCCAGCAGTCCTCAGGGAGGAAGGGAGACCCAGTACTTC
CASSPQGGRETQYF
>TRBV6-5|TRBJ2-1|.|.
TGTGCCAGCAGTTACGTTACAGGGCCCGTACACAATGAGCAGTTCTTC
CASSYVTGPVHNEQFF
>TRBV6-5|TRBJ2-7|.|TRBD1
TGTGCCAGCAGTTTCCGGGACAGGACCTACGAGCAGTACTTC
CASSFRDRTYEQYF
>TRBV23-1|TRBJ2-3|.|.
TGCGCCAGCAGTCAATCTCCGCGGGGCGTAATAAGCACAGATACGCAGTATTTT
CASSQSPRGVISTDTQYF
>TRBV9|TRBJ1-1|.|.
TGTGCCAGCAGCGTAGCGGGTGGGTACACTGAAGCTTTCTTT
CASSVAGGYTEAFF
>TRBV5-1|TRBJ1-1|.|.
TGCGCCAGCAGCTCAACGGGAGTTATGGGGGTCTCGGGTACTGAAGCTTTCTTT
CASSSTGVMGVSGTEAFF
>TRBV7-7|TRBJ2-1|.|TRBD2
TGTGCCAGCAGCCCCGGACTAGCGGGGCCCTACAATGAGCAGTTCTTC
CASSPGLAGPYNEQFF
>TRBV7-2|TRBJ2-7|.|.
TGTGCCAGCAGCCGGACATTTTCCTCCTACGAGCAGTACTTC
CASSRTFSSYEQYF
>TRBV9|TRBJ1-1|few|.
TGTGCCAGCAGCGTAGCCGCCGGGGGTGAAGCTTTCTTT
CASSVAAGGEAFF
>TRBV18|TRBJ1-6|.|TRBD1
TGTGCCAGCTCACCACCTAACAGGGGCGATTCACCCCTCCACTTT
CASSPPNRGDSPLHF
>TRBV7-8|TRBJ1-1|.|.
TGTGCCAGCAGCTTACGTGGGGGGGGGAACACTGAAGCTTTCTTT
CASSLRGGGNTEAFF